This TCR beta chain was recovered during a study of CD8 T cells in Susac syndrome. Study information: Treatment at blood withdrawal was none, corticosteroids, or intravenous immunoglobulin alone in Susac syndrome patients. Study-wide points: CD4+ T cell repertoires in Susac syndrome lacked clonal expansion.

Sequencing targeted TCR beta in T cells from blood (CD8+ and CD4+). After extraction with the RNeasy kit, about 0.5 to 1 ug of the RNA was reverse transcribed using random hexamers. Using its own MiXCR run on the immunoSEQ multiplex PCR reads, TCRdb lists one record per CDR3 protein. The sample includes over 150,000 distinct CDR3 sequences, around 94% of them seen just once. Regarding this clonotype: Its matching antigen is unknown.

This CDR3 has 14 amino acids. The ends were cut back, 1 base at V and 4 bases at J, with 10 bases in the middle. The clonotype originates from a human donor with Susac syndrome. The sample taken for sequencing was CD4+ T cells from PBMCs. V and J are TRBV12-3 or TRBV12-4 and TRBJ1-1; D might be TRBD1 (6 bases). The CDR3 sequence is CASSLGKGGTEAFF. As DNA, the CDR3 is TGTGCCAGCAGTTTAGGTAAAGGGGGCACTGAAGCTTTCTTT.